This TCR beta chain was identified during a study of blood T cell repertoires in COVID-19. Study as a whole: Acute-phase and convalescent COVID-19 samples originated in the United States, Italy and Spain.

In the original processing: Reference gene primer amplification in the assay estimated nucleated cell counts. TCRdb's table, derived via immunoSEQ multiplex PCR, lists solely in-frame clones and lacks some. The DNA was the basis for D and trimming; V, J and clone size are from that table. This sample has 130,000 to 150,000 clones, with 75% to 90% found just once. V dropped 4 bases and J dropped 0 bases, with 10 bases sitting between them. The CDR3 totals 15 residues. Germline lookup yields CDR1 SGHRS and CDR2 YFSETQ. This rearrangement joins TRBV5-1 to TRBJ1-4, with a possible D match to TRBD1 (6 bases). The receptor was derived from a woman between 45 and 60 years old with acute or convalescent COVID-19. The sequenced sample consisted of peripheral blood. The CDR3, as DNA: TGCGCCAGCAGCATAGGGACAACAACTAATGAAAAACTGTTTTTT. Translation: CASSIGTTTNEKLFF.